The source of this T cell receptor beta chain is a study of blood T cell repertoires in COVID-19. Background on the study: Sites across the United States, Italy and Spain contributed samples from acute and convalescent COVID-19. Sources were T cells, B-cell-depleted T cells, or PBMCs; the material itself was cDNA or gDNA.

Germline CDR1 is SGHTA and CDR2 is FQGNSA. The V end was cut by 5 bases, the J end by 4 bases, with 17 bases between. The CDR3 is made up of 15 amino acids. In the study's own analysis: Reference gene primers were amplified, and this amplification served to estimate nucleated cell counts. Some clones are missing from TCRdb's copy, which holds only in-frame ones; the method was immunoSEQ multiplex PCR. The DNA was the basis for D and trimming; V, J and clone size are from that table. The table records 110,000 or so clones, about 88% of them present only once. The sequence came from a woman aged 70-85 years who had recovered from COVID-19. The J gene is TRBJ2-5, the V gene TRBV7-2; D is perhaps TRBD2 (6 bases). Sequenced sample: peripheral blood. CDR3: CASSPNNPRGETQYF. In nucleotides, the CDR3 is TGTGCCAGCAGCCCGAACAACCCGCGGGGAGAGACCCAGTACTTC.